Following are 12 T cell receptor beta chains from one sample sequenced in a study of shared clonotypes between healthy human individuals. Sequencing used immunoSEQ multiplex PCR; TCRdb keeps in-frame clones, though not all of them. The sample yields 2,500,000 or so clones, 90% to 95% seen once. Sequences were obtained from naive CD4+ T cells from PBMCs. Stated subset: CD45RA+ positively selected. The source is a man between 18 and 35 years old in good health. Some clones in this sample may be carry-over from other donors' samples.

V usage is TRBV2 and J usage is TRBJ2-2, with D perhaps TRBD2 (5 bases). Germline CDR1 is SNHLY and CDR2 is FYNNEI. This CDR3 spans 16 amino acids. The V end was cut by 7 bases, the J end by 0 bases, with 15 bases between. The CDR3 nucleotides are TGTGCCAGCATGGAGCGAGGGCTAGCGAACACCGGGGAGCTGTTTTTT. The encoded protein is CASMERGLANTGELFF.

CDR3 nucleotides: TGTGCCTGGAATGTGGGAGTGGAGACCCAGTACTTC. This sequence encodes CAWNVGVETQYF. The chain has TRBV30 and TRBJ2-5, with D possibly being TRBD2 (5 bases). Germline values: CDR1 GTSNPN, CDR2 SVGIG (reference sequence). CDR3 length equals 12 residues. V was clipped by 4 bases and J by 5 bases, with 11 bases between them.

As regards this clone: This specimen includes other DNA sequences encoding the same CDR3. The chain recombines TRBV9 with TRBJ2-7; 13 nucleotides line up with TRBD2. The CDR3 loop spans 14 amino acids. V shed 3 bases, J shed 5 bases, and the junction held 2 bases outside the gene matches. The germline V gene has CDR1 SGDLS and CDR2 YYNGEE. CDR3 sequence: CASSGTSGSDEQYF. The CDR3 DNA sequence: TGTGCCAGCAGCGGGACTAGCGGGAGCGACGAGCAGTACTTC.

As regards this clone: Distinct nucleotide sequences in the sample also encode this CDR3. The chain employs TRBV28 and TRBJ2-1; 8 nucleotides match TRBD2. This CDR3 spans 15 amino acids. V was pared by 5 bases and J by 0 bases, with 3 bases of the junction left unmatched. Germline V gene lookup returns CDR1 MDHEN and CDR2 SYDVKM. As DNA, the CDR3 is TGTGCCAGCAGTGGCGCGGGGGGCTCCTACAATGAGCAGTTCTTC. Amino acid sequence: CASSGAGGSYNEQFF.

The V gene is TRBV9, the J gene TRBJ2-3, with D perhaps matching TRBD2 (6 bases). Trimming stripped 4 bases from V and 3 bases from J, with 15 bases between. This CDR3 has 15 residues. Per germline, CDR1 SGDLS and CDR2 YYNGEE. CDR3 nucleotides: TGTGCCAGCAGCATAGAGGGACTCAGAACAGATACGCAGTATTTT. Translated, it gives CASSIEGLRTDTQYF.

The chain is built from TRBV29-1 and TRBJ1-5; 7 bases are a match to TRBD1. The germline gives CDR1 SQVTM, CDR2 ANQGSEA. The ends lost 4 bases at V and 4 bases at J; junction bases unmatched: 7. The CDR3 consists of 14 residues. CDR3 sequence: CSVGGGTRNQPQHF. CDR3 nucleotide sequence: TGCAGCGTTGGAGGGGGCACCAGGAATCAGCCCCAGCATTTT.

The rearrangement joins TRBV18 to TRBJ2-7; 7 bases are a match to TRBD2. Trimming cost V 2 bases and J 13 bases; bases outside gene matches: 11. Germline CDR1 and CDR2: KGHSH and LQKENI. The CDR3 is 13 amino acids. CDR3: CASSPELLSGEYF. The CDR3 DNA is TGTGCCAGCTCACCAGAGCTACTCAGCGGGGAATACTTC.

This clone has more than one count but fewer than ten. The chain uses TRBV2 and TRBJ1-3; no definite D call. The CDR3 contains 10 residues. V was pared by 11 bases and J by 7 bases, with 9 bases between. The germline gives CDR1 SNHLY, CDR2 FYNNEI. As DNA, the CDR3 is TGTGCCGCGACGAAGAACACCATATATTTT. Protein: CAATKNTIYF.

The CDR3: CASIGTGSNQPQHF. The CDR3 bases are TGTGCCAGTATTGGGACAGGGAGCAATCAGCCCCAGCATTTT. The chain uses TRBV19 and TRBJ1-5, with TRBD1 matching over 9 bases. The germline gives CDR1 LNHDA, CDR2 SQIVND (reference sequence). This CDR3 is built from 14 residues. The V gene end was trimmed by 7 bases and the J gene end by 1 base; junction bases not matched to a gene: 2.

The chain links TRBV15 to TRBJ2-7; 10 nucleotides line up with TRBD2. The V gene's germline CDR1 is LNHNV and CDR2 YYDKDF (reference sequence). The CDR3 length is 15 residues. V shed 0 bases and J 6 bases; nucleotides not matched to a gene: 5. The CDR3 DNA reads TGTGCCACCAGCAGAGATGGTCTAGCGGGAGCCGAGCAGTACTTC. Translated: CATSRDGLAGAEQYF.

The chain is built from TRBV28 and TRBJ1-1; D call uncertain. The V end was cut by 3 bases, the J end by 11 bases, with 10 bases between. This CDR3 spans 11 amino acids. Germline CDR1 and CDR2: MDHEN and SYDVKM. This chain's CDR3 is CASSLTRGAFF. The DNA for the CDR3 is TGTGCCAGCAGTTTGACCCGCGGGGCTTTCTTT.

Here the CDR3 reads CASSLGETPGELFF. The DNA for the CDR3 is TGTGCCAGCAGCTTAGGAGAAACCCCCGGGGAGCTGTTTTTT. The rearrangement joins TRBV7-3 to TRBJ2-2; D unclear. Per the germline V gene, CDR1 is SGHTA and CDR2 is FQGTGA. The CDR3 loop spans 14 amino acids. Trimming took 2 bases from V and 6 from J, leaving 10 bases between them.